Below, one T cell receptor beta chain is given with its context. The J segment lost 4 bases and the V segment lost 6 bases, leaving 9 bases of the junction unmatched. The CDR3 has 15 residues. This record belongs to a study of blood T cell repertoires in COVID-19. Generated by immunoSEQ multiplex PCR, the TCRdb table keeps only in-frame clones and is missing some. The sample has about 250,000 clones; around 86% are singletons. This TCR came from a woman older than 75 with COVID-19, enrolled during active disease. V is TRBV23-1 and J is TRBJ1-2; 9 bases agree with TRBD1. TRBV23-1 belongs to the ORF category, with a function that is uncertain. The sequenced sample consisted of peripheral blood. The CDR3: CASRQGADFGYGYTF. DNA of the CDR3: TGCGCCAGCAGACAGGGGGCCGATTTTGGCTATGGCTACACCTTC.